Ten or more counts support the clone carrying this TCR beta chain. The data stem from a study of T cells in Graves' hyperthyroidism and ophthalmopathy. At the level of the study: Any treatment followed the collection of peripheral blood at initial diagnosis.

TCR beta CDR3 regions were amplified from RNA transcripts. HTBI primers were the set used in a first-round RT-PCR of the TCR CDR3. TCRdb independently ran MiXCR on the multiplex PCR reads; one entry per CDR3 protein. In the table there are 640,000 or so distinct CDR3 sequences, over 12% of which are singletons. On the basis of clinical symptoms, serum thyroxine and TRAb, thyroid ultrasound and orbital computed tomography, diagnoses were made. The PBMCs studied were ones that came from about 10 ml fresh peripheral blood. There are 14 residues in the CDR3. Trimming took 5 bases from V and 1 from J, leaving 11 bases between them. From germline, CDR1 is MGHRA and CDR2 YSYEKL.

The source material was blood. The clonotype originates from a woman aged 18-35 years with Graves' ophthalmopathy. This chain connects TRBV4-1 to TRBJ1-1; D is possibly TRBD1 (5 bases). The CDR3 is CASSTGLTNTEAFF. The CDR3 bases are TGCGCCAGCAGCACGGGACTGACGAACACTGAAGCTTTCTTT.